This T cell receptor beta chain was observed in a study of CD8+CD57+ T cells in acquired aplastic anemia. Study observations and caveats: Shared by patients and controls, 25 to 30 CD8+ CDR3s were abundant in patients.

The length of the CDR3 is 15 residues. The germline V gene encodes CDR1 LNHDA and CDR2 SQIVND (reference sequence). Concerning this clonotype itself: The target antigen is unknown. A read error may produce the germline difference seen at one junction end.

Patients who underwent sequencing had shown CD8+CD57+ cell expansion by flow cytometry. Profiling that covered TCR beta VDJ and CDR3 relied on genomic DNA as its template. Via MiXCR, TCRdb re-called the reads, giving one row per CDR3 protein. The sample carries 170,000 or so distinct CDR3 sequences, less than 65% recorded once. The sequenced material came from sorted CD4+, CD8+, or CD8+CD57+ T cells (not recorded which) from PBMCs. The chain recombines TRBV19 with TRBJ1-1; weak D call: TRBD1 (6 bases). This clonotype was obtained from a human donor with aplastic anemia. The CDR3 DNA follows: TGTGCCAGTAGACAGGGTCGGGCACGGAACACTGAAGCTCTCTTT. Its translation: CASRQGRARNTEALF.